The 5 T cell receptor beta chains reported below all come from one sample, sequenced in a study of blood T cell repertoires in COVID-19. Only in-frame clones appear in the TCRdb table, and some are missing; sequencing was by immunoSEQ multiplex PCR. The sample has tens of thousands of clones; 89% are singletons. The source material was peripheral blood. The source is a man in his fifties with acute or convalescent COVID-19.

The rearrangement uses TRBV4-3 and TRBJ2-1; TRBD2 matches at 16 bases. CDR1 is LGHNA and CDR2 is YSLEER in the germline V gene. Trimming took 4 bases from V and 0 from J; bases not matched to a gene: 9. The CDR3 totals 20 residues. CDR3: CASSLAGTSGGVSSYNEQFF. The CDR3, as DNA: TGCGCCAGCAGCCTCGCCGGGACTAGCGGGGGGGTTAGCTCCTACAATGAGCAGTTCTTC.

DNA for the CDR3: TGTGCCAGCAGCGGTATAGGGGCAAGCTCCTACAATGAGCAGTTCTTC. Amino acids: CASSGIGASSYNEQFF. V and J are TRBV9 and TRBJ2-1, with D possibly matching TRBD1 (5 bases). Germline V gives CDR1 SGDLS, CDR2 YYNGEE. With 3 bases removed from V and 0 bases from J, the gap between germline ends came to 13 bases. The CDR3 covers 16 residues.

The chain uses TRBV28 and TRBJ1-4; 8 positions match TRBD1. The germline gives CDR1 MDHEN, CDR2 SYDVKM. With V trimmed by 6 bases and J by 8 bases, 11 bases remained unmatched. The CDR3 length is 15 residues. CDR3: CASRKSQGEGEKLFF. The CDR3 DNA reads as TGTGCCAGCAGAAAGTCACAGGGGGAGGGAGAAAAACTGTTTTTT.

A word on this clone: Different DNA sequences within this sample yield the same CDR3. Here the CDR3 reads CASRDRVYGYTF. The CDR3 bases are TGTGCCAGCAGGGATCGGGTATATGGCTACACCTTC. This chain joins TRBV6-5 and TRBJ1-2; D ambiguous. Germline V gene sequence: CDR1 MNHEY, CDR2 SVGAGI. Trimming pared 6 bases from V and 5 bases from J, leaving 10 bases between. CDR3 length: 12 residues.

The rearrangement uses TRBV4-1 and TRBJ1-2; D ambiguous. Deletions cut 4 bases from V and 8 bases from J, with 17 bases between. CDR3 size: 14 residues. The germline CDR1 and CDR2 sequences are MGHRA and YSYEKL. The CDR3 protein is CASSRTAREGGYTF. DNA for the CDR3: TGCGCCAGCAGCCGCACTGCGCGGGAGGGAGGCTACACCTTC.